This entry describes one T cell receptor (beta chain). These data are taken from a study of blood T cells in healthy people across ages. V lost 3 bases to trimming and J lost 2 bases, with 13 bases between them. The CDR3 is 14 residues long. From germline, CDR1 is SQVTM and CDR2 ANQGSEA. The use of a sample-barcoded 5' primer and a J-beta primer mix characterized a second PCR of about 7 to 12 cycles. TCRdb fed the 5' RACE reads into MiXCR, producing one record per CDR3 protein. The sample has about 730,000 distinct CDR3 sequences; about 40% are singletons. The sample comprised blood. The rearrangement links TRBV29-1 to TRBJ1-2; D perhaps matches TRBD1 (6 bases). The TCR was taken from a woman between 55 and 75 years old in good health. The CDR3 coding sequence is TGCAGCGTTGAGAACAGGGACCAGAACTATGGCTACACCTTC. As protein: CSVENRDQNYGYTF.